This T cell receptor beta chain was documented in a study of blood T cell repertoires in COVID-19. The germline CDR1 and CDR2 sequences are MNHEY and SVGEGT. The CDR3 is 15 amino acids. Losses at the gene ends were 7 bases for V and 4 bases for J; bases not matched to a gene: 9. Method: immunoSEQ multiplex PCR; TCRdb's copy keeps in-frame clones and lacks some. The sample yields a few hundred thousand clones, approximately 90% seen once. Sequences were obtained from peripheral blood. This TCR derives from a woman aged 55-69 years with acute or convalescent COVID-19. The rearrangement uses TRBV6-2 or TRBV6-3 and TRBJ2-5; 10 bases align to TRBD2. CDR3 sequence reads: CASTPSGTSVETQYF. CDR3 in DNA: TGTGCCAGCACCCCCTCGGGGACTAGCGTAGAGACCCAGTACTTC.